This record covers a single T cell receptor beta chain. The antigen remains undetermined. The sequence runs out 3 residues before the end of the CDR3; the remainder is reconstructed from the germline J gene. The data belong to a study of T cells in women clearing cervical HPV infection. Study-wide findings and caveats: Each sample's T-cell count was unknown, possibly confounding richness. Repertoire richness, not evenness, was significantly elevated in CIN3+ cases versus controls.

Some clones are missing from TCRdb's copy, which holds only in-frame ones; the method was immunoSEQ multiplex PCR. In all, the sample yields over 20,000 clones. CDR1 KGHSH and CDR2 LQKENI come from the germline V gene. V dropped 3 bases and J dropped 2; count of bases not matched to a gene: 1. This CDR3 spans 14 amino acids. The receptor was isolated from a woman between 18 and 70 years old with a cervical HPV16 infection that either progressed to CIN3+ or cleared (not recorded which). This chain joins TRBV18 and TRBJ1-5; 7 bases align to TRBD1. The sample taken for sequencing was blood buffy coat. The CDR3 spells CASSPQGGNQPQHF. The covered CDR3 bases are TGTGCCAGCTCACCTCAGGGGGGCAATCAGCCC.